A selection of T cell receptor beta chains follows, all from one sample in a study of blood T cell repertoires in COVID-19. Clones were sequenced by immunoSEQ multiplex PCR, and TCRdb holds only the in-frame ones, with some missing. The data contain some 20,000 clones, around 91% of them seen just once; the ten biggest clones take up 7.2%. Sequencing was done on a sample of peripheral blood. The receptors originated from a human donor in a cohort sampled during active COVID-19. Each CDR3 is given with its conserved first and last residue. Fields, in order: CDR3 length, V gene, clone size, D gene, J gene, CDR3 protein, CDR3 DNA. A D gene is named only where the DNA matches it firmly. Clone size is given for some rows only: seen once, a few or many times, or a class if the clone is expanded.

>13|TRBV5-6|NA|NA|TRBJ1-2
CASTPAGVRGYTF
TGTGCCAGCACCCCGGCGGGGGTTCGAGGCTACACCTTC
>13|TRBV7-9|NA|TRBD1|TRBJ1-4
CASSQGGLEKLFF
TGTGCCAGCAGCCAGGGGGGTCTAGAAAAACTGTTTTTT
>13|TRBV3-1/TRBV3-2|NA|NA|TRBJ1-5
CASSQGSYQPQHF
TGTGCCAGCAGCCAAGGTAGCTATCAGCCCCAGCATTTT
>15|TRBV2|NA|TRBD1|TRBJ1-1
CASSRDRVLNTEAFF
TGTGCCAGCAGCCGGGACAGGGTTTTAAACACTGAAGCTTTCTTT
>15|TRBV14|NA|NA|TRBJ2-7
CASSQRGLQGGEQYF
TGTGCCAGCAGCCAAAGGGGGCTCCAGGGGGGCGAGCAGTACTTC
>13|TRBV12-3/TRBV12-4|NA|NA|TRBJ2-1
CASSLSPGQPSFF
TGTGCCAGCAGTTTATCCCCAGGGCAACCCTCGTTCTTC
>12|TRBV29-1|NA|NA|TRBJ2-3
CSVETVSDTQYF
TGCAGCGTTGAAACAGTGTCAGATACGCAGTATTTT
>15|TRBV7-2|NA|NA|TRBJ1-1
CASSLVATRETEAFF
TGTGCCAGCAGCTTAGTGGCAACGAGGGAGACTGAAGCTTTCTTT
>15|TRBV7-2|NA|TRBD2|TRBJ2-5
CASSLLAGGPETQYF
TGTGCCAGCAGCTTACTAGCGGGAGGGCCAGAGACCCAGTACTTC
>14|TRBV11-1|NA|TRBD2|TRBJ2-3
CASKASGSYDTQYF
TGTGCCAGCAAGGCTAGCGGATCCTATGATACGCAGTATTTT
>14|TRBV6-6|few|NA|TRBJ1-6
CASSRDKYNSPLHF
TGTGCCAGCAGCCGGGACAAATATAATTCACCCCTCCACTTT
>13|TRBV12-5|NA|TRBD1|TRBJ2-1
CASGKDRGDEQFF
TGTGCTAGTGGCAAGGACAGGGGAGATGAGCAGTTCTTC
>16|TRBV25-1|NA|TRBD1|TRBJ2-6
CASSATGRPGANVLTF
TGTGCCAGCAGTGCGACAGGGAGACCTGGGGCCAACGTCCTGACTTTC
>15|TRBV27|NA|TRBD2|TRBJ2-1
CASSPTSGAYNEQFF
TGTGCCAGCAGTCCCACTAGCGGGGCCTACAATGAGCAGTTCTTC
>16|TRBV7-6|NA|TRBD2|TRBJ2-1
CASSPGTRGAYNEQFF
TGTGCCAGCAGCCCCGGGACTAGGGGGGCCTACAATGAGCAGTTCTTC
>16|TRBV11-3|NA|TRBD2|TRBJ2-5
CASSFYLAGLQETQYF
TGTGCCAGCAGCTTTTACCTAGCGGGCCTCCAAGAGACCCAGTACTTC
>13|TRBV7-2|NA|TRBD1|TRBJ2-7
CASSFATGKEQYF
TGTGCCAGCAGCTTTGCGACAGGGAAAGAGCAGTACTTC
>13|TRBV19|NA|NA|TRBJ2-7
CASSRQHFYEQYF
TGTGCCAGTAGCCGACAGCATTTCTACGAGCAGTACTTC
>15|TRBV27|few|NA|TRBJ1-5
CASSLFGVINQPQHF
TGTGCCAGCAGCCTCTTCGGGGTTATCAATCAGCCCCAGCATTTT
>16|TRBV19|NA|NA|TRBJ2-7
CASSLSLLAPGYEQYF
TGTGCCAGTAGTCTTTCCCTTCTTGCTCCCGGGTACGAGCAGTACTTC
>12|TRBV29-1|NA|TRBD1|TRBJ2-4
CSVGQGLNIQYF
TGCAGCGTTGGACAGGGTTTAAACATTCAGTACTTC
>16|TRBV18|NA|NA|TRBJ2-7
CASSPPDAGVIYEQYF
TGTGCCAGCTCACCACCGGATGCCGGAGTGATCTACGAGCAGTACTTC
>14|TRBV9|NA|NA|TRBJ1-1
CASSTGGLNTEAFF
TGTGCCAGCAGCACCGGAGGTTTGAACACTGAAGCTTTCTTT
>19|TRBV24-1|NA|TRBD1|TRBJ1-1
CATSDPPRQGLRLGTEAFF
TGTGCCACCAGTGATCCGCCCCGACAGGGGCTTAGGCTCGGCACTGAAGCTTTCTTT
>15|TRBV18|NA|NA|TRBJ1-3
CASSPLMDSGNTIYF
TGTGCCAGCTCACCACTCATGGACAGCGGAAACACCATATATTTT
>16|TRBV2|NA|NA|TRBJ1-5
CASSEQGRKGNQPQHF
TGTGCCAGCAGTGAGCAGGGAAGGAAAGGCAATCAGCCCCAGCATTTT
>13|TRBV27|once|NA|TRBJ2-1
CASSLVLSNEQFF
TGTGCCAGCAGTTTAGTCTTGAGCAATGAGCAGTTCTTC
>18|TRBV5-1|NA|TRBD1|TRBJ2-2
CASSLEDRAPTNTGELFF
TGCGCCAGCAGCTTGGAGGACAGGGCCCCAACGAACACCGGGGAGCTGTTTTTT